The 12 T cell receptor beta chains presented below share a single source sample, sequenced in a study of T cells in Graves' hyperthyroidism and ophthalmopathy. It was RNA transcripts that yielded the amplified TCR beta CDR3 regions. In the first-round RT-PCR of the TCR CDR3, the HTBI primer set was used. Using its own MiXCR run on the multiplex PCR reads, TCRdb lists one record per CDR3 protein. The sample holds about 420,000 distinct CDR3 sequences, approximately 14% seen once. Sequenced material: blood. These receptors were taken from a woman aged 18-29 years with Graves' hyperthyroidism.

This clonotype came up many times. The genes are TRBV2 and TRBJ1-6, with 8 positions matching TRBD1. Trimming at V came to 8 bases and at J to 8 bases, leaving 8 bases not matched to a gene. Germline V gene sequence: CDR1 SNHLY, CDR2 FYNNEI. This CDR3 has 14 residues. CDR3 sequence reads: CASGKTGDYSPLHF. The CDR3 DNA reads TGTGCCAGCGGGAAGACAGGGGATTATTCACCCCTCCACTTT. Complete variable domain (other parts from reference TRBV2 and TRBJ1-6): EPEVTQTPSHQVTQMGQEVILRCVPISNHLYFYWYRQILGQKVEFLVSFYNNEISEKSEIFDDQFSVERPDGSNFTLKIRSTKLEDSAMYFCASGKTGDYSPLHFGNGTRLTVT.

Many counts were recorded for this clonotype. The CDR3 DNA is TGTGCCAGCAGTGACGCCCGTAATTCACCCCTCCACTTT. Translation: CASSDARNSPLHF. V and J are TRBV6-1 and TRBJ1-6; D uncertain. Germline-derived CDR1 and CDR2 are MNHNS and SASEGT. The CDR3 length is 13 residues. The V end was cut by 3 bases, the J end by 6 bases, with 6 bases between.

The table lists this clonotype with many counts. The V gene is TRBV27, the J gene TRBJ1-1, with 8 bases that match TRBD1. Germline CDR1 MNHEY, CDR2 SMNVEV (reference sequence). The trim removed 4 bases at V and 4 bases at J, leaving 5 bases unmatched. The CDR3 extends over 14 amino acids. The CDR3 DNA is TGTGCCAGCAGTTCGGACAGGGTGGGCACTGAAGCTTTCTTT. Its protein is CASSSDRVGTEAFF.

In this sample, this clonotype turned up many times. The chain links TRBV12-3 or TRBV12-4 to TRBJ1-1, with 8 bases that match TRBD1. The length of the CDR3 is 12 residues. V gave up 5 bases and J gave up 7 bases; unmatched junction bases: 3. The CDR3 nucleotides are TGTGCCAGCAGTAAAGGGACAGGTGAAGCTTTCTTT. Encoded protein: CASSKGTGEAFF.

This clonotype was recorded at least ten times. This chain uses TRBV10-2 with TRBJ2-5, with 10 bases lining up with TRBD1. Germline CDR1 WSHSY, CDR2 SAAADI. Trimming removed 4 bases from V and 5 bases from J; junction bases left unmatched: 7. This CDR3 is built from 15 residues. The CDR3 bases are TGCGCCAGCAGTGCCGGGACAGGGGCGTACGAGACCCAGTACTTC. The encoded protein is CASSAGTGAYETQYF.

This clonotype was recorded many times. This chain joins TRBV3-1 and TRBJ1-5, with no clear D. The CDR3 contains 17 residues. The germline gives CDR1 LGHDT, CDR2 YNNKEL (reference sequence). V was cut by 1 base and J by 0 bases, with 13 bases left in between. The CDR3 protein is CASSQGNRANSNQPQHF. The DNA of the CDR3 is TGTGCCAGCAGCCAAGGAAATCGAGCGAATAGCAATCAGCCCCAGCATTTT.

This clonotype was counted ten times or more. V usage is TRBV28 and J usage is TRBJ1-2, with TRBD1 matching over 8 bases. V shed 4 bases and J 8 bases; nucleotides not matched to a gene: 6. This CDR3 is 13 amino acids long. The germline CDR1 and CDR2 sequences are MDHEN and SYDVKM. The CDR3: CASSSGDRSGYTF. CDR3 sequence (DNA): TGTGCCAGCAGTTCTGGGGACAGGTCCGGCTACACCTTC.

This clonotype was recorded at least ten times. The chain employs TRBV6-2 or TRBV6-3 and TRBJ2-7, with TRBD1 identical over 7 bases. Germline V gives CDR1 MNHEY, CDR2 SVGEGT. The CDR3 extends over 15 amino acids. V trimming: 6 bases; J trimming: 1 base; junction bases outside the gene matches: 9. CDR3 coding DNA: TGTGCCAGCAGAGACCGGGACAGACGATCCTACGAGCAGTACTTC. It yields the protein CASRDRDRRSYEQYF.

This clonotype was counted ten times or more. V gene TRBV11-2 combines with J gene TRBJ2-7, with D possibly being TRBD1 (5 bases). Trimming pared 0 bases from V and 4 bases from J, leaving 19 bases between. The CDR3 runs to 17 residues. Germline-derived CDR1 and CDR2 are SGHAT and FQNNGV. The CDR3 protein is CASSLDRGWSAGYEQYF. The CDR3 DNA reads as TGTGCCAGCAGCTTAGATCGTGGGTGGTCGGCAGGGTACGAGCAGTACTTC.

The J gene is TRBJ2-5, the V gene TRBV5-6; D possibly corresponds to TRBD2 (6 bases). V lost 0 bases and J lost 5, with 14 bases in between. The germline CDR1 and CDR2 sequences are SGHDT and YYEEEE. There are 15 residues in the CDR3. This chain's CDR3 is CASSLGLGTLETQYF. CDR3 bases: TGTGCCAGCAGCTTGGGCCTCGGGACTTTGGAGACCCAGTACTTC.

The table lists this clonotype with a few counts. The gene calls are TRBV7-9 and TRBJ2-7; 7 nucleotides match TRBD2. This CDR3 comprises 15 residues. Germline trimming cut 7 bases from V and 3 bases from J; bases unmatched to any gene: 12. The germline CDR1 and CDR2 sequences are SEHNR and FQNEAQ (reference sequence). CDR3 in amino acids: CASTDPREALYEQYF. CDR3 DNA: TGTGCCAGCACCGACCCCCGGGAGGCCCTCTACGAGCAGTACTTC. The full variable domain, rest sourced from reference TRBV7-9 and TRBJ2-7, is DTGVSQNPRHKITKRGQNVTFRCDPISEHNRLYWYRQTLGQGPEFLTYFQNEAQLEKSRLLSDRFSAERPKGSFSTLEIQRTEQGDSAMYLCASTDPREALYEQYFGPGTRLTVT.

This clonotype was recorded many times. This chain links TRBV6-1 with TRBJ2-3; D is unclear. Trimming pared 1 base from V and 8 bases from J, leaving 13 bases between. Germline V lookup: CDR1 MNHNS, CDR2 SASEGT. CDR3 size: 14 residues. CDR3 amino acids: CASSEDFRRRTQYF. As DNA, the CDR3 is TGTGCCAGCAGTGAAGATTTCAGGCGGCGTACGCAGTATTTT.